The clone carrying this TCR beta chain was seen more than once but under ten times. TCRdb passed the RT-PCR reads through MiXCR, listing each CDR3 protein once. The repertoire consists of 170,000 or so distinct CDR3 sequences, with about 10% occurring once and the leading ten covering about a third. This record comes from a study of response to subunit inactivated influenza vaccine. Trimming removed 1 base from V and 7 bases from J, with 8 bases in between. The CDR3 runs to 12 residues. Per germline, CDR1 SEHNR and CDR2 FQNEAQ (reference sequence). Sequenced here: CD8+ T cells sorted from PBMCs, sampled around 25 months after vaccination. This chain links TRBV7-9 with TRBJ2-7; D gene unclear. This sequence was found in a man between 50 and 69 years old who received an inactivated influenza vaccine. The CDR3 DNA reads TGTGCCAGCAGCTTAGGGGGTTGGGAGCAGTACTTC. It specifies CASSLGGWEQYF.